This record concerns one TCR beta chain sequence. Its recognized antigen is unknown. Receptor libraries were prepared by the immunoSEQ multiplex PCR assay. For the multiplex PCR, a mixture combining 60 forward primers for TCR Vbeta segments and 13 reverse primers for TCR Jbeta segments was used. The CDR3 region of rearranged TCR beta genes was amplified from genomic DNA by a multiplex PCR assay. Amplified TCR beta libraries were sequenced as 87-base-pair reads on the Illumina HiSeq System. Per the original workflow: Across the 500 to 700 repertoires, a later analysis counted approximately 83 million unique TCR beta chains, approximately 12 million of which were shared by at least two donors. A nearest-neighbor algorithm error-corrected the raw reads and collapsed the reads into unique sequences, merging closely related sequences to remove PCR and sequencing errors. CDR3 sequences were aligned to IMGT reference sequences to assign V, D and J gene segments. For a sequence to be retained, a match of at least six nucleotides was required to both a V gene segment and a J gene segment. A rearrangement counted as productive if the CDR3 had no stop codons and remained in frame with V and J, and every other rearrangement counted as non-productive. Following IMGT convention, CDR3 was defined as the stretch from the second conserved V-encoded cysteine to the conserved J-encoded phenylalanine. The earlier analysis of 587 of the donors excluded sequences that lacked an unambiguous match to a single V gene segment. In an earlier analysis of 450 to 700 of the donors, V segments were called functional above 56.7% productive rearrangements and were called segregating when the between-donor standard deviation exceeded 5%. A statistical classification framework was built to diagnose cytomegalovirus status from the catalog of TCR beta chain sequences. A later analysis assigned V and J genes by comparing TCR nucleotide sequences with IMGT/GENE-DB human TR gene sequences. A later analysis assigned CDR3 sequences and most-parsimonious VDJ recombination scenarios with the TCRdist pipeline. In a later analysis, every TCR beta chain was defined by the combination of its CDR3 amino acid sequence and its V-gene family, and reads without a unique V-gene family were dropped. A later analysis removed 592 highly shared, low-generation-probability nucleotide sequences to deal with suspected cross-contamination and a sequencing artifact. In a later analysis, a clonal expansion index was calculated for each public chain from normalized within-repertoire ranks of inferred template counts. A later analysis computed generation probabilities with a VDJ recombination model fitted to out-of-frame rearrangements, and checked the results against IGoR. In a later analysis, hypergeometric tests were used to score TCR-TCR, TCR-HLA and TCR-CMV co-occurrence, with a repertoire-size bias correction applied to TCR pairs. To estimate false discovery rates, a later analysis permuted the HLA or CMV assignments 20 times. In a later analysis, co-occurring TCRs were grouped with DBSCAN, and TCRdist sequence similarity was added when clustering was performed within HLA-allele-positive subsets. Repertoires with fewer than 30,000 or more than 120,000 public chains were left out of co-occurrence clustering, as were a few repertoires with anomalous nucleotide sharing. The table was pulled from immuneACCESS by TCRdb, which kept in-frame rearrangements only. Such tables lose some clones; where checked, under half of the loss comes from unresolved V genes, and the rest has no known cause. V, J and clone size reflect that table, while D and trimming were determined from the DNA. For this sample, the table gives around 39,000 clones. The top ten clonotypes cover over 3.5% of the sample.

The sample is drawn from a study of cytomegalovirus exposure and HLA in healthy donors (TCRdb year 2017). Regarding the complete study: In an earlier analysis of fewer than 750 of the donors, approximately 300 Gb of sequence data and 90 million to 120 million unique TCR beta sequences from roughly 190 million T cells were reported. An early release that covered fewer than 800 HLA-typed donors contained about 290 gigabases of sequencing data and around 85 million unique TCR sequences. Of the 398 genotyped donors, about 84% fell in the genetic ancestry cluster associated with self-reported Caucasian donors. The aim of the study was to test whether cataloging public T cell receptors could identify signatures of past pathogen exposure. The study used immunosequencing to profile the T cell repertoires of 670 or so subjects and linked those repertoires to cytomegalovirus serostatus. Along with the roughly 670-subject first cohort, a separate validation cohort of some 130 different subjects was used. To predict cytomegalovirus infection status, the study brought together high-throughput TCR immunosequencing, statistical association of individual TCRs with disease status, and machine learning. To study patterns of TCR occurrence, a later analysis re-analyzed previously published TCR beta repertoires from 666 donors and added high-resolution HLA genotyping. The later analysis used no new phenotypic data to find candidate immune exposures, relying instead on TCR beta sequences and their occurrence across donors. An earlier analysis of a few hundred of the donors applied high-throughput TCR beta sequencing to assess whether each TCR beta V gene segment acted as functional or pseudogenic. Alongside the repertoire data, information on donor age, sex, ethnicity and CMV serostatus was compiled. A later genetic analysis used genome-wide SNP genotypes for about three fifths of the 666 donors, treating that subset as a discovery cohort. Every repertoire in the discovery cohort had been generated on one and the same sequencing platform. Both class I and class II loci were covered by HLA typing, at four-digit resolution. The number of typed donors differed by locus: about 620-640 for A, B, C, DRB1 and DQB1; some 540 for DQA1; roughly 600 for DPA1; and around 450 for DPB1. Four to six DR-DQ haplotypes were handled as single units for association and clustering because linkage in the cohort was strong. Across 398 genotyped donors of the cohort, an average of approximately 200,000 unique TCR beta nucleotide sequences per donor were sequenced, and approximately 19% of those sequences were non-productive. Overall study results and their limits: Because HLA typing was unavailable for some donors at each locus, only the typed subset was used in association tests. In an earlier analysis of some 550 of the donors, most TCR beta V segments were observed in productive rearrangements about 90% or about 30% of the time, broadly matching IMGT annotations. A later analysis found that TCR association rates varied across HLA loci, with DRB1 alleles showing the most associated TCRs and HLA-C alleles the fewest. When HLA alleles, especially DR and DQ, strongly co-occurred, attributing TCR associations to individual alleles was difficult. Roughly uniform sequencing depth across donors was assumed in presence/absence analyses, although this assumption may not hold. Most TCR sequences were observed very rarely across donors, whereas some public TCRs were present in many individuals. Linkage disequilibrium might explain the correlated functional status among segregating V segments, but an unknown experimental factor could not be excluded. Because counts were too low, seventeen rarely observed V segments, including chromosome 9 orphons, were left out of the earlier analysis of some 600 of the donors. The cohort was sequenced for TCR beta chains only, and without alpha or paired-chain data the features that could be detected were limited. The sequencing pipeline was judged likely to have produced a cluster of highly shared sequence variants as a technical artifact. In both the original and validation cohorts, the classifier was reported to diagnose cytomegalovirus status with high specificity and sensitivity. According to a later analysis, parvovirus B19, influenza, CMV and Epstein-Barr virus appeared linked to several top co-occurrence clusters. The 87-base-pair reads could not distinguish some IMGT-functional V segments, including TRBV6-2 and TRBV6-3, so those segments were excluded. A later analysis found that most CMV-associated TCR beta chains appeared HLA-restricted, with HLA associations seemingly driven largely by CMV exposure. In a later genetic analysis, a missense DCLRE1C variant was associated with V-gene and J-gene trimming of TCR beta chains, and the association was replicated in an independent cohort. A few of the identified cytomegalovirus-associated TCR beta chains were confirmed in vitro to be specific for cytomegalovirus antigens. The authors suggested that the approach could potentially be extended to other disease states and immunological phenotypes. Compared with equally common non-associated chains, HLA-associated TCR beta chains in a later analysis were more clonally expanded and had lower generation probabilities. In a later genetic analysis, fewer N-insertions in productive TCRs were reported among donors in an Asian-associated ancestry cluster than the roughly 700-donor mean. In the study, 164 TCR beta chains were listed as associated with cytomegalovirus. CMV serostatus was the only immune exposure information available for the cohort. Specific HLA alleles were associated with over 15,000 TCR beta sequences at a false discovery rate of 0.05 in a later analysis. A further reported finding was that TCR beta sequences accurately predicted the HLA-A and HLA-B alleles for most subjects in the first cohort.

The cohort consisted of 600 or so healthy bone marrow donors. All cohort members were sampled while nominally healthy, although unrecorded immune exposures were likely present. The donor was CMV seronegative and belonged to the group of over 300 seronegative cohort members. A peripheral blood sample was collected from each donor, and TCR beta sequencing was performed on peripheral blood mononuclear cells. The Qiagen DNeasy Blood Extraction Kit was used to extract genomic DNA from the blood cell samples. Trimming removed 1 base from V and 0 bases from J, leaving 9 bases between the germline ends. From cysteine to phenylalanine, the CDR3 is 15 amino acids long. The retained sequence is limited to the CDR3, 45 bases, with the frame set at the first base. From a lookup of the germline V gene, CDR1 and CDR2 are SGDLS and YYNGEE.

Sequencing used PBMCs. The origin of this receptor is a male donor in good health and CMV-seronegative. This receptor chain uses TRBV9 and TRBJ2-3; a tentative D match to TRBD2 spans 5 bases. The CDR3 reads as follows: CASSVYRGSTDTQYF. The DNA sequence is TGTGCCAGCAGCGTATACCGGGGAAGCACAGATACGCAGTATTTT.